These T cell receptor beta chains were read from a single sample in a study of T cells expressing NK-cell markers. Using the 5' RACE reads, TCRdb records one entry per CDR3 protein without DNA. This table lists some 500,000 distinct CDR3 sequences. The sample taken for sequencing was blood T cells: a sorted CD56 or NKG2C T cell subset, CD4+ or CD8+ T cells, or bulk PBMC T cells (not recorded which). Receptors originate from a woman aged 45 to 65 in good health. Both conserved end residues are part of each CDR3. Each record gives: J gene, V gene, CDR3 protein.

TRBJ2-2 TRBV3-1 CASNPTSGSTGELFF
TRBJ2-7 TRBV29-1 CSVVTGRIYEQYF
TRBJ2-1 TRBV11-3 CASSLGGLSGGRQFF
TRBJ2-7 TRBV19 CASSIDGRSYEQYF
TRBJ2-1 TRBV29-1 CSVESKRTDNEQFF
TRBJ2-7 TRBV20-1 CSANAGISYEQYF
TRBJ2-2 TRBV3-1 CASSQASTGIGELFF
TRBJ2-7 TRBV11-2 CASSLGTGGEQYF
TRBJ2-2 TRBV3-1 CASSSGIYTGELFF
TRBJ1-1 TRBV18 CASSLGQALNTEAFF
TRBJ2-4 TRBV12-3/TRBV12-4 CASSLALTSGATKNIQYF
TRBJ2-2 TRBV7-3 CASSAFQGALLGELFF
TRBJ2-1 TRBV7-9 CASNSGTLSHEQFF
TRBJ2-5 TRBV11-3 CASSQTIGETQYF
TRBJ2-5 TRBV9 CASSVSSGTEETQYF
TRBJ2-1 TRBV20-1 CSAPNGLAVQVHNEQFF
TRBJ1-1 TRBV2 CASSEAGQALGRAFF
TRBJ2-7 TRBV5-1 CASSLPPGTEQYF
TRBJ2-1 TRBV20-1 CSAIVDRSYNEQFF
TRBJ2-7 TRBV6-1 CASSMPLGRDSYEQYF
TRBJ2-1 TRBV9 CASSLRFGGSEQFF
TRBJ1-1 TRBV9 CASSRKDRGAFF
TRBJ2-3 TRBV10-3 CATAGTSSTDTQYF
TRBJ1-4 TRBV4-1 CASSQDLRNEKLFF
TRBJ2-1 TRBV5-1 CASSLNTGGTYNEQFF
TRBJ1-6 TRBV5-8 CASSLHRLNSPLHF
TRBJ2-3 TRBV6-4 CASQKARTDTQYF
TRBJ2-1 TRBV12-3/TRBV12-4 CASIIAGGPRDEQFF
TRBJ2-6 TRBV5-1 CASSLGSTGANVLTF
TRBJ2-1 TRBV11-2 CASSKLKPRDNEQFF
TRBJ1-1 TRBV20-1 CSARDPQGAYVTEAFF
TRBJ2-7 TRBV20-1 CSARAGAGSIGREQYF
TRBJ2-3 TRBV19 CASNTRGDTQYF
TRBJ1-1 TRBV3-1 CASSQDGKHTEAFF
TRBJ2-1 TRBV29-1 CSVPGTSASLEQFF
TRBJ2-1 TRBV12-3/TRBV12-4 CASRTSVGSNEQFF
TRBJ2-1 TRBV2 CASSRGLERFNEQFF